This T cell receptor (beta chain) was sequenced for a study of T cells expressing NK-cell markers. General study points: Dominant NKG2C+ clonotypes in six donors made up about 1.0-8% of CD8+ T cells.

TCRdb re-called the 5' RACE reads and shows each CDR3 protein once, DNA omitted. This sample's clone table lists fewer than 400,000 distinct CDR3 sequences. Note on this clonotype: Its antigen is undetermined.

The CDR3 totals 14 residues. Germline V gene lookup returns CDR1 MDHEN and CDR2 SYDVKM. The sample consisted of blood T cells: a sorted CD56 or NKG2C T cell subset, CD4+ or CD8+ T cells, or bulk PBMC T cells (not recorded which). The chain has TRBV28 and TRBJ2-7; TCRdb gives TRBD2 as the D gene, but with no DNA this cannot be confirmed. This receptor was identified in a man aged 18 to 69 in good health. The CDR3 is CASSTLTDSYEQYF.